Detailed here is one T cell receptor beta chain. Antigen specificity is unknown. This entry comes from a study of beta chain features in type 1 diabetes. Overall study results and limits: Among patients with Type 1 diabetes, TCRB CDR3s were moderately but significantly shorter in every one of the four CD4+ subsets.

Since all of the isolated RNA was reverse transcribed, expressed TCRB transcripts were what got sequenced. Sequenced by immunoSEQ multiplex PCR; TCRdb stores in-frame clones only, minus some. This table has 400,000 or so clones, roughly a tenth appearing once. CDR3 length: 12 amino acids. The germline V gene has CDR1 SEHNR and CDR2 FQNEAQ (reference sequence). V lost 3 bases to trimming and J lost 10 bases, with 10 bases between them. The sequence derives from a man aged 25-45 years with type 1 diabetes. The V and J genes are TRBV7-9 and TRBJ2-1, with TRBD1 as a possible D gene (5 bases). Sequenced material: central memory CD4+ T cells from blood. The CDR3 sequence is CASSFGAGEQFF. CDR3 DNA sequence: TGTGCCAGCAGCTTTGGGGCTGGGGAGCAGTTCTTC.